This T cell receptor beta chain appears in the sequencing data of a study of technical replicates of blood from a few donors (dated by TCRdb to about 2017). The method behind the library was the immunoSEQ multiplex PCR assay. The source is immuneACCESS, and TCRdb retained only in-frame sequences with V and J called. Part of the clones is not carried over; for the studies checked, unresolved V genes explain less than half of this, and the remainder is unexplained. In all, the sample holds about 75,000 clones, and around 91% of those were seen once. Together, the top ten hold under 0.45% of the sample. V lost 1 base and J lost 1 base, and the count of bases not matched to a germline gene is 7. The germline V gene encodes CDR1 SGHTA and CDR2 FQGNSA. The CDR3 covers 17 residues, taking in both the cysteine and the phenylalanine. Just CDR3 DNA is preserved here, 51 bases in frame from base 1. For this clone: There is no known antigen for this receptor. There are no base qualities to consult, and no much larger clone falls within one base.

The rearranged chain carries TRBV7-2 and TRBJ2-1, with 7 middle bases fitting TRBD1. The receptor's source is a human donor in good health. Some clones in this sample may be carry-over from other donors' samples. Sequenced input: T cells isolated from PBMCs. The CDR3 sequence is CASSLDLGQVSYNEQFF. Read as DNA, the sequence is TGTGCCAGCAGCTTAGACCTAGGACAGGTATCCTACAATGAGCAGTTCTTC.